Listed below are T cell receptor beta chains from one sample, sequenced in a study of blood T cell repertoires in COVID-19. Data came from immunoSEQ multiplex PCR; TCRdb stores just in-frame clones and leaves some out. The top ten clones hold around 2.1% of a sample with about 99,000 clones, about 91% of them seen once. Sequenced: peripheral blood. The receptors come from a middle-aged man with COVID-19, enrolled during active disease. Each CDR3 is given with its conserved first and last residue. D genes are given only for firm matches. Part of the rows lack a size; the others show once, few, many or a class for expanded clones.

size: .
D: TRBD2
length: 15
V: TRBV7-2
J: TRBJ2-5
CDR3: CASSLMGGETETQYF
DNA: TGTGCCAGCAGCTTAATGGGAGGGGAGACAGAGACCCAGTACTTC

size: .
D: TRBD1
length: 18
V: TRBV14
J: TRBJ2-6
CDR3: CASSRRDRVKPGANVLTF
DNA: TGTGCCAGCAGCCGCCGGGACAGGGTGAAACCTGGGGCCAACGTCCTGACTTTC

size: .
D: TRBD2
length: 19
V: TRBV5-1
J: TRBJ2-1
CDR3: CASSPGLAGGPSSYNEQFF
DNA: TGCGCCAGCAGCCCGGGACTAGCGGGGGGACCGAGCTCCTACAATGAGCAGTTCTTC

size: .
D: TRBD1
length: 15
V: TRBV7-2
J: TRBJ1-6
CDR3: CASSRTGASYSPLHF
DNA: TGTGCCAGCAGCAGGACAGGGGCCTCCTATTCACCCCTCCACTTT

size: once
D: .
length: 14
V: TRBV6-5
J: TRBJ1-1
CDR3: CASIKDQVGTEAFF
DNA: TGTGCCAGCATCAAAGACCAGGTCGGTACTGAAGCTTTCTTT

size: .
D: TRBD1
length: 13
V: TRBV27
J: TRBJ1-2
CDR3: CASSPQGTGGYTF
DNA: TGTGCCAGCAGTCCACAGGGGACTGGCGGCTACACCTTC

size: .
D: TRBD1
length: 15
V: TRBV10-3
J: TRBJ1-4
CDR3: CAISDPGTEGEKLFF
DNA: TGTGCCATCAGTGATCCCGGGACAGAAGGTGAAAAACTGTTTTTT

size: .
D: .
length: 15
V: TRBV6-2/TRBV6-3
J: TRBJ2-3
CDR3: CASSYTSTGTDTQYF
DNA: TGTGCCAGCAGTTACACCTCGACAGGAACAGATACGCAGTATTTT

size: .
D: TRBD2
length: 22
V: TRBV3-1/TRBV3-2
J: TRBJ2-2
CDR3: CASSQDYVTSGDYNPNTGELFF
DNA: TGTGCCAGCAGCCAAGATTACGTGACTAGCGGGGACTACAACCCGAACACCGGGGAGCTGTTTTTT

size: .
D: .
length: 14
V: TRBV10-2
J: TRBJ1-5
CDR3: CASSESGRDQPQHF
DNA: TGCGCCAGCAGTGAGTCGGGCAGGGATCAGCCCCAGCATTTT

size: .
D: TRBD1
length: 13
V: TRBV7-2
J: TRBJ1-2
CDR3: CASRLGGTAGYTF
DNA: TGTGCCAGCAGACTTGGGGGGACAGCTGGCTACACCTTC

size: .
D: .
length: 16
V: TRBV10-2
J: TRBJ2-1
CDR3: CASRLPSSSSYNEQFF
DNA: TGCGCCAGCAGGTTGCCTAGCTCGAGCTCCTACAATGAGCAGTTCTTC

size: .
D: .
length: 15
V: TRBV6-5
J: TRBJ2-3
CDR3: CASRKLDLSTDTQYF
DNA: TGTGCCAGCAGAAAACTAGACCTTAGCACAGATACGCAGTATTTT

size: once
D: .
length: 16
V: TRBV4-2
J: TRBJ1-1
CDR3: CASSQDKLGQNTEAFF
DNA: TGTGCCAGCAGCCAAGATAAGTTGGGGCAAAACACTGAAGCTTTCTTT

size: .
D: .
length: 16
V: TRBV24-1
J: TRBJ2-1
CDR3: CATSDSVPVSYNEQFF
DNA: TGTGCCACCAGTGATTCGGTACCTGTTTCCTACAATGAGCAGTTCTTC

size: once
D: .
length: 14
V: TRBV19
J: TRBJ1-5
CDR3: CASSILADNQPQHF
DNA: TGTGCCAGTAGTATCTTGGCCGACAATCAGCCCCAGCATTTT

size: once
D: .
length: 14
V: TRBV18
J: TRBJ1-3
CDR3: CASSGRLSGNTIYF
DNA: TGTGCCAGCTCAGGCCGCCTTTCTGGAAACACCATATATTTT

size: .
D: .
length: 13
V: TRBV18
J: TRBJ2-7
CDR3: CASSPKQGGEQYF
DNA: TGTGCCAGCTCACCCAAACAGGGCGGCGAGCAGTACTTC

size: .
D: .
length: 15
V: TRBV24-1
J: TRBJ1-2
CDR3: CATSDSHRAYYGYTF
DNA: TGTGCCACCAGTGATAGCCACAGGGCTTACTATGGCTACACCTTC

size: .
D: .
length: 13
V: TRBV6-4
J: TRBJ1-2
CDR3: CASSLGTNYGYTF
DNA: TGTGCCAGCAGCCTCGGGACAAACTATGGCTACACCTTC

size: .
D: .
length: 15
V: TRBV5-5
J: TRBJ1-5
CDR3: CASSQQGGSNQPQHF
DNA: TGTGCCAGCAGCCAACAGGGTGGGAGCAATCAGCCCCAGCATTTT

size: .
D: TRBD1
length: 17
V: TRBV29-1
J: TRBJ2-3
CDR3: CSVEDRSGQGWADTQYF
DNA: TGCAGCGTTGAAGATCGGTCCGGACAGGGATGGGCAGATACGCAGTATTTT

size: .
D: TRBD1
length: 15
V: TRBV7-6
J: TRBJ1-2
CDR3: CASSLADRGNYGYTF
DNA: TGTGCCAGCAGCTTAGCGGACAGGGGGAACTATGGCTACACCTTC

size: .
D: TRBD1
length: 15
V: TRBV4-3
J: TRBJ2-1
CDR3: CASSQGGTVYNEQFF
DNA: TGCGCCAGCAGCCAAGGAGGGACAGTATACAATGAGCAGTTCTTC

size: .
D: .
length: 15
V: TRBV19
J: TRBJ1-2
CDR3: CASSIDQTASSGYTF
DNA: TGTGCCAGTAGTATAGATCAAACAGCCTCAAGTGGCTACACCTTC